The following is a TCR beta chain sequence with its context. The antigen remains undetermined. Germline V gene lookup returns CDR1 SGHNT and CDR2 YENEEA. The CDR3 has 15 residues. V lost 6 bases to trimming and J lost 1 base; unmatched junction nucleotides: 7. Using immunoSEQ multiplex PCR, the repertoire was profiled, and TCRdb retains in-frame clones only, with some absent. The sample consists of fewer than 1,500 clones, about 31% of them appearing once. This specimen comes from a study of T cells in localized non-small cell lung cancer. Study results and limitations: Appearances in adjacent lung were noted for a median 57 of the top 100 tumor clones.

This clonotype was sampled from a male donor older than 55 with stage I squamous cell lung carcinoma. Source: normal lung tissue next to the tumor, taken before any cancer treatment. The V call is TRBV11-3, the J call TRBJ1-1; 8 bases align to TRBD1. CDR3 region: CASRDGQGANTEAFF. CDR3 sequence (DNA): TGTGCCAGCAGAGACGGACAGGGAGCGAACACTGAAGCTTTCTTT.